A single sample is the source of the 25 T cell receptor beta chains below, sequenced in a study of CD8 T cells in ankylosing spondylitis. TCRdb ran MiXCR on the 5' RACE reads and lists one entry per CDR3 protein. Of tens of thousands of distinct CDR3 sequences in the sample, roughly 3% were seen once. Material: blood, either unsorted or a sorted T cell fraction (not recorded which). The receptors come from a male donor with ankylosing spondylitis or in good health (not recorded which).

This clonotype was counted at least ten times. The V and J genes are TRBV9 and TRBJ2-1, with 11 bases matching TRBD2. Germline V gene sequence: CDR1 SGDLS, CDR2 YYNGEE. The length of the CDR3 is 18 residues. After removal of 1 base from V and 1 base from J, the junction contained 7 bases not matched to a gene. The DNA of the CDR3 is TGTGCCAGCAGCGTAACAGGTAGCGGGAGGGAATCCTACAATGAGCAGTTCTTC. It encodes CASSVTGSGRESYNEQFF.

In its sample, this clonotype was seen many times. The chain has TRBV9 and TRBJ2-2, with 8 nucleotides matching TRBD2. The CDR3 covers 15 residues. Looked up from germline, CDR1 is SGDLS and CDR2 is YYNGEE. Losses at the gene ends were 4 bases for V and 5 bases for J; bases not matched to a gene: 7. In DNA form, the CDR3 reads TGTGCCAGCAGCCTAAGCGGGAGTGGGACCGGGGAGCTGTTTTTT. It codes for CASSLSGSGTGELFF. Looking up the rest from reference TRBV9 and TRBJ2-2 gives the full variable domain: DSGVTQTPKHLITATGQRVTLRCSPRSGDLSVYWYQQSLDQGLQFLIQYYNGEERAKGNILERFSAQQFPDLHSELNLSSLELGDSALYFCASSLSGSGTGELFFGEGSRLTVL.

This clonotype was counted at least ten times. The genes are TRBV9 and TRBJ2-3; a possible D gene is TRBD2 (6 bases). Trimming left V 0 bases short and J 4 bases short, with 18 bases between. CDR1 SGDLS and CDR2 YYNGEE come from the germline V gene. CDR3 length equals 17 residues. The CDR3 bases are TGTGCCAGCAGCGTAGACCCAGCGGGCCTTTCAGCAGATACGCAGTATTTT. Translating gives CASSVDPAGLSADTQYF.

This clonotype was recorded many times. V is TRBV9 and J is TRBJ1-4; 7 nucleotides match TRBD1. Trimming at V came to 4 bases and at J to 7 bases, leaving 13 bases not matched to a gene. This CDR3 comprises 16 residues. In germline, CDR1 is SGDLS, CDR2 YYNGEE. CDR3 sequence reads: CASSPRGGQSGEKLFF. CDR3 nucleotide sequence: TGTGCCAGCAGCCCCCGAGGGGGCCAGTCAGGTGAAAAACTGTTTTTT.

There are many counts of this clonotype. The J gene is TRBJ1-1, the V gene TRBV9; TRBD1 matches at 9 bases. Germline CDR1 SGDLS, CDR2 YYNGEE. The CDR3 length is 18 residues. The junction had 18 bases not matched to a gene; V was cut back by 3 bases and J by 6 bases. The CDR3 protein is CASSGGDRVYYGSPEAFF. For the CDR3, the DNA is TGTGCCAGCAGCGGTGGGGACAGGGTTTATTATGGGTCACCTGAAGCTTTCTTT. The variable domain in full, completed from reference TRBV9 and TRBJ1-1, reads DSGVTQTPKHLITATGQRVTLRCSPRSGDLSVYWYQQSLDQGLQFLIQYYNGEERAKGNILERFSAQQFPDLHSELNLSSLELGDSALYFCASSGGDRVYYGSPEAFFGQGTRLTVV.

The rearrangement joins TRBV9 to TRBJ1-3; D ambiguous. This CDR3 is built from 16 residues. V was cut by 4 bases and J by 0 bases, with 14 bases left in between. CDR1 is SGDLS, CDR2 YYNGEE, per germline. CDR3 protein: CASSPSAGNSGNTIYF. The CDR3 DNA sequence: TGTGCCAGCAGCCCCAGTGCGGGGAACTCTGGAAACACCATATATTTT.

Comment on this clonotype: With a much larger clone just one base away, this may be a read error. The rearrangement joins TRBV9 to TRBJ2-3; D unresolved. The germline V and J ends were trimmed by 0 bases and 5 bases, with 7 bases remaining between them. Germline CDR1 is SGDLS and CDR2 is YYNGEE. This CDR3 region has 13 residues. Here the CDR3 reads CASSVEGKDTQYF. DNA of the CDR3: TGTGCCAGCAGCGTAGAGGGCAAAGATACGCAGTATTTT.

The rearrangement links TRBV9 to TRBJ2-1; 10 bases align to TRBD2. CDR3 size: 20 residues. J gave up 2 bases and V 3 bases, and 17 bases lay outside the gene matches. From germline, CDR1 is SGDLS and CDR2 YYNGEE. In DNA, the CDR3 is TGTGCCAGCAGCGGTCGGTCCGTCGGTGGAGCGGGAGGGCCCTACAATGAGCAGTTCTTC. Amino acid sequence: CASSGRSVGGAGGPYNEQFF.

This clonotype was detected ten times or more. The V call is TRBV9, the J call TRBJ2-1; D remains ambiguous. The CDR3 sequence is 16 residues long. V was cut by 4 bases and J by 0 bases, with 14 bases left in between. Per the germline V gene, CDR1 is SGDLS and CDR2 is YYNGEE. CDR3 sequence: CASSNGPHRSYNEQFF. The CDR3 bases are TGTGCCAGCAGCAACGGCCCTCACCGCTCCTACAATGAGCAGTTCTTC.

Ten or more counts support this clonotype. This chain joins TRBV9 and TRBJ2-5; possible D gene TRBD1, 5 bases. Deletions cut 0 bases from V and 5 bases from J, with 17 bases between. CDR1 is SGDLS, CDR2 YYNGEE, per germline. This CDR3 spans 16 amino acids. The CDR3: CASSVDPDTSRETQYF. The DNA of the CDR3 is TGTGCCAGCAGCGTAGACCCGGACACCTCCCGGGAGACCCAGTACTTC.

This clonotype was detected many times. This chain joins TRBV9 and TRBJ1-1; D is possibly TRBD1 (6 bases). The CDR3 consists of 14 residues. V was cut by 0 bases and J by 4 bases, with 10 bases left in between. Germline assignment: CDR1 SGDLS and CDR2 YYNGEE. For the CDR3, the DNA is TGTGCCAGCAGCGTAGGACAGGCCTCCACTGAAGCTTTCTTT. Encoded protein: CASSVGQASTEAFF. Full variable domain (rest looked up from reference TRBV9 and TRBJ1-1): DSGVTQTPKHLITATGQRVTLRCSPRSGDLSVYWYQQSLDQGLQFLIQYYNGEERAKGNILERFSAQQFPDLHSELNLSSLELGDSALYFCASSVGQASTEAFFGQGTRLTVV.

Details on this clonotype: This may come from a read error, since a much larger clone is one base off. The chain combines TRBV9 with TRBJ2-1; TRBD1 agrees at 7 bases. CDR3 length: 16 residues. V was clipped by 4 bases and J by 3 bases; unmatched bases: 10. CDR1 and CDR2 (germline): SGDLS, YYNGEE. The CDR3 DNA reads as TGTGCCAGCAGCCCATCCGGGACAGTGGGCTACAATGAGCAGTTCTTC. Translating gives CASSPSGTVGYNEQFF.

This clonotype was picked up many times. This sequence joins TRBV6-1 and TRBJ2-7; TRBD1 aligns across 8 bases. The germline V gene encodes CDR1 MNHNS and CDR2 SASEGT. The CDR3 loop spans 15 amino acids. The V segment lost 8 bases and the J segment 3 bases; nucleotides outside the gene matches: 12. CDR3 DNA sequence: TGTGCCAGCGGCAACTACGGACAGGGATTCTACGAGCAGTACGTC. As protein: CASGNYGQGFYEQYV.

The chain carries TRBV9 and TRBJ2-2; TRBD2 matches at 11 bases. Germline CDR1 reads SGDLS; CDR2 reads YYNGEE. The CDR3 is 15 amino acids. With V trimmed by 4 bases and J by 6 bases, 5 bases remained unmatched. The CDR3 DNA sequence: TGTGCCAGCAGCATTAGCGGGAGGGCTCCCGGGGAGCTGTTTTTT. It translates to CASSISGRAPGELFF.

This clonotype showed up many times. The chain recombines TRBV9 with TRBJ2-1; TRBD1 aligns across 7 bases. Unmatched junction bases numbered 6, after V lost 0 bases and J lost 0 bases. This CDR3 contains 17 residues. Germline CDR1 reads SGDLS; CDR2 reads YYNGEE. The CDR3: CASSVAVGQFSYNEQFF. CDR3 coding DNA: TGTGCCAGCAGCGTAGCGGTGGGACAGTTCTCCTACAATGAGCAGTTCTTC.

By sample share, this clonotype is medium-sized (0.01 to 0.1%). The rearrangement joins TRBV9 to TRBJ2-3, with no clear D. V was cut by 4 bases and J by 2 bases, with 8 bases left in between. This CDR3 has 13 amino acids. CDR1 and CDR2 from the germline V gene are SGDLS and YYNGEE. The CDR3 spells CASSRVDTDTQYF. For the CDR3, the DNA is TGTGCCAGCAGCCGTGTCGACACAGATACGCAGTATTTT.

This clonotype was counted ten times or more. The chain joins TRBV9 to TRBJ2-2; the D gene could be TRBD1 or TRBD2 (5 bases each). CDR1 and CDR2 from the germline V gene are SGDLS and YYNGEE. The CDR3 runs to 17 residues. V lost 0 bases to trimming and J lost 4 bases, with 16 bases between them. CDR3 sequence reads: CASSVGPLGGSTGELFF. CDR3 bases: TGTGCCAGCAGCGTAGGGCCCCTTGGGGGTTCCACCGGGGAGCTGTTTTTT.

This clonotype came up many times. The J gene is TRBJ2-5, the V gene TRBV9; TRBD1 agrees at 7 bases. Per germline, CDR1 SGDLS and CDR2 YYNGEE. V shed 0 bases and J 2 bases; nucleotides not matched to a gene: 4. The CDR3 spans 15 residues. Here the CDR3 reads CASSVGDRNQETQYF. Written as DNA, the CDR3 is TGTGCCAGCAGCGTAGGGGACAGAAATCAAGAGACCCAGTACTTC.

This clonotype was recorded at least ten times. The rearrangement uses TRBV9 and TRBJ2-1; perhaps TRBD2 as D (5 bases). V was pared by 2 bases and J by 7 bases, with 13 bases between. Germline V CDR1 and CDR2: SGDLS, YYNGEE. The CDR3 covers 14 residues. In DNA, the CDR3 is TGTGCCAGCAGCGTGAGTACCTCGGGGAATGAGCAGTTCTTC. It specifies CASSVSTSGNEQFF.

This clonotype has a count of ten or more. The chain joins TRBV9 to TRBJ2-3, with a possible D match to TRBD1 (5 bases). V gave up 0 bases and J gave up 6 bases, with 17 bases separating them. This CDR3 has 16 amino acids. Germline CDR1 reads SGDLS; CDR2 reads YYNGEE. CDR3 sequence reads: CASSVDKARWGDTQYF. The DNA of the CDR3 is TGTGCCAGCAGCGTAGATAAGGCTAGGTGGGGCGATACGCAGTATTTT. The full variable domain, its missing parts supplied by reference TRBV9 and TRBJ2-3, is DSGVTQTPKHLITATGQRVTLRCSPRSGDLSVYWYQQSLDQGLQFLIQYYNGEERAKGNILERFSAQQFPDLHSELNLSSLELGDSALYFCASSVDKARWGDTQYFGPGTRLTVL.

In this sample, this clonotype turned up many times. The J gene is TRBJ2-5, the V gene TRBV9; the D gene is possibly TRBD2 (6 bases). With 3 bases removed from V and 5 bases from J, the gap between germline ends came to 11 bases. This CDR3 has 13 amino acids. Looked up from germline, CDR1 is SGDLS and CDR2 is YYNGEE. The CDR3 region is CASSGGVRETQYF. The CDR3 coding sequence is TGTGCCAGCAGCGGGGGGGTGAGGGAGACCCAGTACTTC. Looking up the rest from reference TRBV9 and TRBJ2-5 gives the full variable domain: DSGVTQTPKHLITATGQRVTLRCSPRSGDLSVYWYQQSLDQGLQFLIQYYNGEERAKGNILERFSAQQFPDLHSELNLSSLELGDSALYFCASSGGVRETQYFGPGTRLLVL.

This clonotype came up many times. The chain is built from TRBV9 and TRBJ2-1; D not certain. The CDR3 runs 13 residues. CDR1 and CDR2 (germline): SGDLS, YYNGEE. V was cut by 0 bases and J by 9 bases, with 10 bases left in between. CDR3: CASSVDVVSEQFF. CDR3 sequence (DNA): TGTGCCAGCAGCGTAGATGTAGTTAGTGAGCAGTTCTTC.

This clonotype was found many times. The chain combines TRBV9 with TRBJ2-3; no firm D call. Per the germline V gene, CDR1 is SGDLS and CDR2 is YYNGEE. The CDR3 is 12 residues long. The V gene lost 0 bases and the J gene lost 6 bases, with 5 bases spanning the gap. The CDR3, as DNA: TGTGCCAGCAGCGTAGGTTTTGATACGCAGTATTTT. The encoded protein is CASSVGFDTQYF.

Many counts were recorded for this clonotype. Written as DNA, the CDR3 is TGTGCCAGCAGCGTAGACCCGGGACAGAACACAGATACGCAGTATTTT. Translating gives CASSVDPGQNTDTQYF. V and J are TRBV9 and TRBJ2-3, with 7 bases matching TRBD1. Germline trimming cut 0 bases from V and 2 bases from J; bases unmatched to any gene: 6. This CDR3 spans 16 amino acids. Germline values: CDR1 SGDLS, CDR2 YYNGEE.

This clonotype was recorded at least ten times. The rearrangement joins TRBV9 to TRBJ2-3; 8 positions agree with TRBD1. The trim removed 4 bases at V and 3 bases at J, leaving 10 bases unmatched. This CDR3 is built from 16 residues. From germline, CDR1 is SGDLS and CDR2 YYNGEE. Here the CDR3 DNA reads TGTGCCAGCAGCACCCGGACAGGGATTTGGACAGATACGCAGTATTTT. It translates to CASSTRTGIWTDTQYF.